The present TCR beta chain was sequenced within a study of graft-versus-host responses after intestinal transplantation. Study at large: Every one of the recipients received anti-thymocyte globulin induction and afterwards took tacrolimus and steroids for three to four years.

Generated by immunoSEQ multiplex PCR, the TCRdb table keeps only in-frame clones and is missing some. This table holds more than 60,000 clones, 90% found once. As for this clone: Its antigen remains unidentified.

Per the germline V gene, CDR1 is SEHNR and CDR2 is FQNEAQ (reference sequence). The CDR3 covers 12 residues. The V end lost 8 bases, the J end lost 6 bases, and 14 bases lay between the germline ends. The chain combines TRBV7-9 with TRBJ2-7; no clear D. Material: unstimulated CD8+ T cells sorted from spleen or lymph node cells, obtained before intestinal transplant. This sequence originates from a human donor who received an intestinal transplant. DNA for the CDR3: TGTGCCAGCTCTCCCCTATCCGGCGAGCAGTACTTC. This codes for CASSPLSGEQYF.